The clone carrying this TCR beta chain was counted only a few times. Its antigen is not identified. This entry comes from a study of T cells in Graves' hyperthyroidism and ophthalmopathy. Study-wide results and limits: Clonotypes that were expanded in thyroid above 0.001 mostly appeared in blood too.

The investigators amplified TCR beta CDR3 regions from RNA transcripts. First-round RT-PCR targeting the TCR CDR3 was performed with the HTBI primer set. From the multiplex PCR reads, TCRdb called clonotypes with MiXCR, one entry per CDR3 protein. The table has hundreds of thousands of distinct CDR3 sequences, under 15% seen once. With 2 bases removed from V and 1 base from J, the gap between germline ends came to 5 bases. Germline CDR1 MNHNS, CDR2 SASEGT. The length of the CDR3 is 13 residues. The sample consisted of blood. This sequence was found in a woman aged 18-35 years with Graves' hyperthyroidism. The chain recombines TRBV6-1 with TRBJ1-2; D is ambiguous. CDR3 sequence reads: CASSETLNYGYTF. DNA of the CDR3: TGTGCCAGCAGTGAAACCCTTAACTATGGCTACACCTTC.